This section outlines one T cell receptor (beta chain) sequence together with its context. The sample is drawn from a study of patients and donors after allogeneic stem cell transplantation. Between the trimmed V and J ends, which lost 6 bases and 4 bases, there was a span of 15 bases. The CDR3 is 14 amino acids. Per the germline V gene, CDR1 is SGHTA and CDR2 is FQGNSA. Using its own MiXCR run on the RT-PCR reads, TCRdb lists one record per CDR3 protein. The table lists around 150,000 distinct CDR3 sequences, approximately 35% of them singletons. The gene calls are TRBV7-2 and TRBJ1-1; D is uncertain. The sequenced material came from blood, either unsorted or a sorted T cell fraction (not recorded which). The origin of this receptor is a human donor who was either an allogeneic HSCT recipient or a stem cell or donor lymphocyte infusion donor (not recorded which). It is not recorded whose cells these are; they may come from a transplant donor. CDR3 protein: CASSRPEGLTEAFF. CDR3 DNA: TGTGCCAGCAGTCGCCCGGAAGGGCTCACTGAAGCTTTCTTT. Together with reference TRBV7-2 and TRBJ1-1, the CDR3 gives the full variable domain: GAGVSQSPSNKVTEKGKDVELRCDPISGHTALYWYRQSLGQGLEFLIYFQGNSAPDKSGLPSDRFSAERTGGSVSTLTIQRTQQEDSAVYLCASSRPEGLTEAFFGQGTRLTVV.